This T cell receptor beta chain was profiled in a study of blood T cell repertoires in COVID-19. V was pared by 2 bases and J by 10 bases, with 7 bases of the junction left unmatched. The germline V gene has CDR1 SGDLS and CDR2 YYNGEE. The CDR3 covers 15 residues. As originally analysed: From reference gene primer amplification, estimates of nucleated cell counts were derived. Only in-frame clones appear in the TCRdb table, and some are missing; sequencing was by immunoSEQ multiplex PCR. V, J and clone size are taken as reported in that table, and D and trimming were inferred from the DNA itself. The data show roughly 180,000 clones, with roughly 80% seen just once and around 6% held by the top ten.

This TCR was sampled from a woman aged 35 to 49 with acute COVID-19. The specimen was PBMCs or T cells enriched from blood (not recorded which). This rearrangement joins TRBV9 to TRBJ1-6; TRBD1 aligns across 9 bases. The CDR3 spells CASSVTGTGQSPLHF. The CDR3 DNA is TGTGCCAGCAGCGTTACCGGGACAGGGCAATCACCCCTCCACTTT.